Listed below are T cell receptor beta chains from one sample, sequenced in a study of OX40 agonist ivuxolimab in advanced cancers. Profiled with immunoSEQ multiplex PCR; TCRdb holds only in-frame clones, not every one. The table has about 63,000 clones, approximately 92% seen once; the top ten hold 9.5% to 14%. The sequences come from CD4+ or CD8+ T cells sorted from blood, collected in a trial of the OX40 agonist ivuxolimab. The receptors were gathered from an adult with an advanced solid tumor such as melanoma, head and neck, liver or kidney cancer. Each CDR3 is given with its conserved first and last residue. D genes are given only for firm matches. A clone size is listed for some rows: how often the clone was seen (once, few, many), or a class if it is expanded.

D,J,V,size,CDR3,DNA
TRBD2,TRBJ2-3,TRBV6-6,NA,CASRTWLAGTDTQYF,TGTGCCAGCCGTACTTGGCTAGCGGGAACAGATACGCAGTATTTT
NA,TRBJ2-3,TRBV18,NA,CASSQAWTDTQYF,TGTGCCAGCTCACAAGCGTGGACAGATACGCAGTATTTT
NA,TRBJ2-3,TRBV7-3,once,CASSPNIGRADTQYF,TGTGCCAGCAGCCCAAACATTGGAAGGGCAGATACGCAGTATTTT
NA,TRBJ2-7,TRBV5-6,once,CASRHSAGAYEQYF,TGTGCCAGCAGACATTCCGCCGGAGCCTACGAGCAGTACTTC
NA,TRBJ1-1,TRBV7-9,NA,CASSRQAQIEAFF,TGTGCCAGCAGCCGACAGGCCCAGATTGAAGCTTTCTTT
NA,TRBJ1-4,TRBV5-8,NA,CASSLSVYTTNEKLFF,TGTGCCAGCAGCTTGAGCGTCTACACAACTAATGAAAAACTGTTTTTT
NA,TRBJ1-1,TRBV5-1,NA,CASSSGQNTEAFF,TGCGCCAGCAGCTCGGGACAGAACACTGAAGCTTTCTTT
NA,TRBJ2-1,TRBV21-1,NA,CASSKVLTSGRAFYNEQFF,TGTGCCAGCAGCAAAGTCCTGACTAGCGGGAGGGCCTTCTACAATGAGCAGTTCTTC
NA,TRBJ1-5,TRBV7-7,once,CAVGNVGRNQPQHF,TGTGCCGTAGGTAATGTAGGACGCAATCAGCCCCAGCATTTT
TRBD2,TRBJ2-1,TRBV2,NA,CASTLSGAPGYNEQFF,TGTGCCAGCACCCTTAGCGGGGCCCCAGGATACAATGAGCAGTTCTTC
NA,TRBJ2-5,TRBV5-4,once,CASSLGGLKTQYF,TGTGCCAGCAGCTTGGGCGGGTTGAAGACCCAGTACTTC
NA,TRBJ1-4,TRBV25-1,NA,CASSLNEKLFF,TGTGCCAGCAGTCTGAATGAAAAACTGTTTTTT
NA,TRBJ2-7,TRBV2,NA,CASSEIGTRTSYEQYF,TGTGCCAGCAGTGAAATCGGGACCCGTACGTCCTACGAGCAGTACTTC
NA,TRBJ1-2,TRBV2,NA,CASSEDPRQNYGYTF,TGTGCCAGCAGTGAAGATCCCCGACAGAACTATGGCTACACCTTC
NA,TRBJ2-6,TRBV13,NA,CASSPMGGAIISGANVLTF,TGTGCCAGCAGCCCCATGGGGGGGGCGATCATCTCTGGGGCCAACGTCCTGACTTTC
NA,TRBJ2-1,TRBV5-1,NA,CASSSGRLGSYNEQFF,TGCGCCAGCAGCTCGGGACGACTAGGCTCCTACAATGAGCAGTTCTTC
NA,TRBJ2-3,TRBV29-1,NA,CSVEGNLAPNTQYF,TGCAGCGTTGAAGGGAATCTAGCACCAAATACGCAGTATTTT
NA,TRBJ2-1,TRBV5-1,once,CASSPGLFSYNEQFF,TGCGCCAGCAGCCCAGGACTCTTCTCCTACAATGAGCAGTTCTTC
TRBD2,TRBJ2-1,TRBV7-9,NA,CASSPSGTNNNEQFF,TGTGCCAGCAGCCCGTCCGGGACTAACAACAATGAGCAGTTCTTC
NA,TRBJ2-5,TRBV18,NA,CASSPPGSGQETQYF,TGTGCCAGCTCACCCCCTGGTAGCGGCCAAGAGACCCAGTACTTC
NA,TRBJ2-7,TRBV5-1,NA,CASSLSRGTFKVEQYF,TGCGCCAGCAGCTTATCTCGGGGGACATTTAAGGTCGAGCAGTACTTC
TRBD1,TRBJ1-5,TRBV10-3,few,CATARTGADQPQHF,TGTGCCACCGCGCGGACAGGGGCTGATCAGCCCCAGCATTTT
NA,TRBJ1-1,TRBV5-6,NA,CASRRQGRNTEAFF,TGTGCCAGCAGACGTCAGGGGAGGAACACTGAAGCTTTCTTT
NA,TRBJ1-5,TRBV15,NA,CATSRDYSNQPQHF,TGTGCCACCAGCAGAGACTATAGCAATCAGCCCCAGCATTTT
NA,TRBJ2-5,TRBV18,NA,CASSPLGETQYF,TGTGCCAGCTCACCACTGGGAGAGACCCAGTACTTC
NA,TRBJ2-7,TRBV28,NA,CASSFRLLSLSYEQYF,TGTGCCAGCAGTTTTCGGCTATTATCCCTCTCCTACGAGCAGTACTTC
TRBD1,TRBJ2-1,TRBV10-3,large,CAIRTGTHNEQFF,TGTGCCATCAGGACAGGGACCCACAATGAGCAGTTCTTC
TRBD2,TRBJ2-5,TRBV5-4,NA,CASTLGGGQETQYF,TGTGCCAGCACCCTCGGGGGGGGCCAAGAGACCCAGTACTTC
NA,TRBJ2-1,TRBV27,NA,CASSLGPNPTTDEQFF,TGTGCCAGCAGTTTAGGCCCAAACCCTACAACGGATGAGCAGTTCTTC
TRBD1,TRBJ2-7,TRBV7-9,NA,CASSLRTGLDEQYF,TGTGCCAGCAGCCTTAGGACAGGGTTGGATGAGCAGTACTTC
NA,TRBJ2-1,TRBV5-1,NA,CASSLGAGFLDNEQFF,TGCGCCAGCAGCTTGGGGGCCGGGTTTCTAGACAATGAGCAGTTCTTC
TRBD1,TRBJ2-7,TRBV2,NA,CASSRGTGRYEQYF,TGTGCCAGCAGTCGAGGGACAGGGAGGTACGAGCAGTACTTC
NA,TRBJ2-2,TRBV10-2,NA,CASSLGGGELFF,TGCGCCAGCAGTTTAGGGGGCGGGGAGCTGTTTTTT
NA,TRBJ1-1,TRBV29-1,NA,CSVGLWATEAFF,TGCAGCGTTGGGCTCTGGGCCACTGAAGCTTTCTTT
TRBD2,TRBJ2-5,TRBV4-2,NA,CASSQEGLAGGPKETQYF,TGTGCCAGCAGCCAAGAAGGACTAGCGGGGGGGCCTAAAGAGACCCAGTACTTC